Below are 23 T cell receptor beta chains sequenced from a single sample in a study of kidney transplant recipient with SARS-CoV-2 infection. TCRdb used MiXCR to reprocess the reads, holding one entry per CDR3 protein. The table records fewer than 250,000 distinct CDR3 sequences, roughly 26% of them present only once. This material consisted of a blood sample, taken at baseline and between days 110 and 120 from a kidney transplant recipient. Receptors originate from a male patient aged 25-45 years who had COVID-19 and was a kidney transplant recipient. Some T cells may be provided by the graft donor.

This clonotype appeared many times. CDR3 in DNA: TGCAGTGCTAGAGATAGCGGACAGGGGGAATATCAGCCCCAGCATTTT. Translated, it gives CSARDSGQGEYQPQHF. The rearrangement joins TRBV20-1 to TRBJ1-5; TRBD1 agrees at 10 bases. The trim removed 0 bases at V and 5 bases at J, leaving 7 bases unmatched. The germline gives CDR1 DFQATT, CDR2 SNEGSKA (reference sequence). The CDR3 totals 16 residues.

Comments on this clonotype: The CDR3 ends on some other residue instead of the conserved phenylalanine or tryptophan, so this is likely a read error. The CDR3 region is CASSVVSGGTDTQYL. The CDR3 coding sequence is TGTGCCAGCAGCGTAGTGAGCGGGGGGACAGATACGCAGTATCTT. The chain is built from TRBV9 and TRBJ2-3; 9 bases match TRBD2. The V gene end was trimmed by 0 bases and the J gene end by 3 bases; junction bases not matched to a gene: 2. The CDR3 runs 15 residues. CDR1 is SGDLS, CDR2 YYNGEE, per germline.

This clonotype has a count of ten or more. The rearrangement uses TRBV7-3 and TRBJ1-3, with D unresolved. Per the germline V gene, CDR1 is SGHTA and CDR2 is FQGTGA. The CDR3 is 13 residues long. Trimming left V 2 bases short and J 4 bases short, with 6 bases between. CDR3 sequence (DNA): TGTGCCAGCAGCTTATATGAAGGAAACACCATATATTTT. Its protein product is CASSLYEGNTIYF.

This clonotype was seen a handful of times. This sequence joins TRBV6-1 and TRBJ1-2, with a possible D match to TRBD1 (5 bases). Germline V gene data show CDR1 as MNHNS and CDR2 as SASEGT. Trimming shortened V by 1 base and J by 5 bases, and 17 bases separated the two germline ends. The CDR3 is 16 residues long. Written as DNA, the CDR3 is TGTGCCAGCAGTGAAGTGAGGGGTCCCACTAGATATGGCTACACCTTC. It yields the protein CASSEVRGPTRYGYTF.

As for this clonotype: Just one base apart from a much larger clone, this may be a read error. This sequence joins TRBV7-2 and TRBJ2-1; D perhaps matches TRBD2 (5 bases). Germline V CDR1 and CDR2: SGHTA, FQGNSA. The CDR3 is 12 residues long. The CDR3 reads CASSSFEGEQLF. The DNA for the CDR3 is TGTGCCAGCAGCTCCTTCGAGGGTGAGCAGCTCTTC.

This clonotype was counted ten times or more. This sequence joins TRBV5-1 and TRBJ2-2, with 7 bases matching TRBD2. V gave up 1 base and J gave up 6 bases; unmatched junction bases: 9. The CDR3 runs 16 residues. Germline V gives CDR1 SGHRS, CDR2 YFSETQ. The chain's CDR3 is CASSLLGGKYAGELFF. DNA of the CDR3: TGCGCCAGCAGCTTGCTGGGAGGGAAGTACGCCGGGGAGCTGTTTTTT. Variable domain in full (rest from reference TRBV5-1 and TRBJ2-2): KAGVTQTPRYLIKTRGQQVTLSCSPISGHRSVSWYQQTPGQGLQFLFEYFSETQRNKGNFPGRFSGRQFSNSRSEMNVSTLELGDSALYLCASSLLGGKYAGELFFGEGSRLTVL.

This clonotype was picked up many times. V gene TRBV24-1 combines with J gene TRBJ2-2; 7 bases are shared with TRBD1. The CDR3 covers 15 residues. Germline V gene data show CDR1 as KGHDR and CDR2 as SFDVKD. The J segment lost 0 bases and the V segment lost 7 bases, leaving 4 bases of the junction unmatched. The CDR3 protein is CATRTGTANTGELFF. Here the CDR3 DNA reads TGTGCCACCAGAACCGGGACAGCGAACACCGGGGAGCTGTTTTTT.

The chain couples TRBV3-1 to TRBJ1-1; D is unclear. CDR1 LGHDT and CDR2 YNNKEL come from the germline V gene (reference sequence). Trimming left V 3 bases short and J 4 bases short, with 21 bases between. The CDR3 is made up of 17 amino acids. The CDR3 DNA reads TGTGCCAGCAGCCATCTGAATCCCATTTCAATTCGCACTGAAGCTTTCTTT. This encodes CASSHLNPISIRTEAFF.

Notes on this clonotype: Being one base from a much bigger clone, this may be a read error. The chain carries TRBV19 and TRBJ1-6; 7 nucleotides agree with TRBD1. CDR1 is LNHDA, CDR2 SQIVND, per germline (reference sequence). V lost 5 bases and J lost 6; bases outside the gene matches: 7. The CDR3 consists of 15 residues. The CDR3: CASSRRTGLNSPLHF. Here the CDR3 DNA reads TGTGCCAGTAGTCGCCGGACAGGACTTAATTCACCCCTCCACTTT. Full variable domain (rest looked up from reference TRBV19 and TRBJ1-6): DGGITQSPKYLFRKEGQNVTLSCEQNLNHDAMYWYRQDPGQGLRLIYYSQIVNDFQKGDIAEGYSVSREKKESFPLTVTSAQKNPTAFYLCASSRRTGLNSPLHFGNGTRLTVT.

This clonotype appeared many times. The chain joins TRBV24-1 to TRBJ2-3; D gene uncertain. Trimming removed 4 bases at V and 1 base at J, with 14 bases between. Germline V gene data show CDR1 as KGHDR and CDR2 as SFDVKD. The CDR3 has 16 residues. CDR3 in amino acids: CATSDLRLHGTDTQYF. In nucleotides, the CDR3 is TGTGCCACCAGTGACCTACGACTCCACGGCACAGATACGCAGTATTTT.

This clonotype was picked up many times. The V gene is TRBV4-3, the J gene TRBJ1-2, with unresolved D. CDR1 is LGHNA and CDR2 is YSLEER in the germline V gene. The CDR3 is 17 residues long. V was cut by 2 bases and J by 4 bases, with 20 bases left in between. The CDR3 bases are TGCGCCAGCAGCCAAATAGCAGGACGTCGAAAGACCTATGGCTACACCTTC. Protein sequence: CASSQIAGRRKTYGYTF.

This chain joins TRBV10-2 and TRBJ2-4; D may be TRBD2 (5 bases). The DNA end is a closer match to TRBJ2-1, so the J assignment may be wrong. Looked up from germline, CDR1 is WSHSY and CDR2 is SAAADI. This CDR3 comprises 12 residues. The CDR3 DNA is TGCGCCAGCAGGAGGGTCGGCGGGGAGCAGTTCTTC. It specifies CASRRVGGEQFF.

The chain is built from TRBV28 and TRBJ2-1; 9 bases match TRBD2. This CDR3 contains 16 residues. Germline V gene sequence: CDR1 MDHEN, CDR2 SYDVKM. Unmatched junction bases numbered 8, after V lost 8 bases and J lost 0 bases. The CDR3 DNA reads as TGTGCCAGCCTGGTAGCGGGAGCGCTCTCCTACAATGAGCAGTTCTTC. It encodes CASLVAGALSYNEQFF.

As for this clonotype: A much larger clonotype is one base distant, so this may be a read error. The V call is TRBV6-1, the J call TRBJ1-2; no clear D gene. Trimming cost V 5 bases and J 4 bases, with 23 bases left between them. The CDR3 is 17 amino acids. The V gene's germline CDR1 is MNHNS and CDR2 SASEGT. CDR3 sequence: CASSILLGGRRTYGYTF. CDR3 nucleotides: TGTGCCAGCAGTATATTGCTAGGTGGGAGAAGGACCTATGGCTACACCTTC.

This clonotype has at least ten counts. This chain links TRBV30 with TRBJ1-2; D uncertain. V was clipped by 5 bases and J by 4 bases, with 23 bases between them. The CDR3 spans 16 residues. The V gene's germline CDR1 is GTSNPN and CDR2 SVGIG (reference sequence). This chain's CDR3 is CAWYVRRYRKTYGYTF. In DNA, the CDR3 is TGTGCCTGGTACGTACGGCGTTATAGAAAGACCTATGGCTACACCTTC.

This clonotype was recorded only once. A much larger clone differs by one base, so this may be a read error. The CDR3 region has the DNA TGTGCCATCAGTCAGGGAACTTCCAACGGGCAGTACTTC. It yields the protein CAISQGTSNGQYF. The chain is built from TRBV10-3 and TRBJ2-7, with D possibly being TRBD1 (5 bases). V was shortened by 5 bases and J by 9 bases, with 17 bases between the two germline ends. This CDR3 is 13 amino acids long. Germline V CDR1 and CDR2: ENHRY, SYGVKD.

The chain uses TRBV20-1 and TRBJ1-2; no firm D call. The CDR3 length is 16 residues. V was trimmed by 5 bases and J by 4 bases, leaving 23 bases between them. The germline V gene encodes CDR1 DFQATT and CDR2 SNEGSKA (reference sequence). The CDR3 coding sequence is TGCAGTGCTGTCGCACCGCTGTTTCGAAAGACCTATGGCTACACCTTC. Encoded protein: CSAVAPLFRKTYGYTF.

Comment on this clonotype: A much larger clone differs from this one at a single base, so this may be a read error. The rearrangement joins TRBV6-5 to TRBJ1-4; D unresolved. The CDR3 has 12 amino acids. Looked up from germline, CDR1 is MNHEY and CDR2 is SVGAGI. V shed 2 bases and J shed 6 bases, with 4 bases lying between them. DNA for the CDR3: TGTGCCAGCAGTTACAGAGATGAAAAACTGTTTTTT. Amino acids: CASSYRDEKLFF.

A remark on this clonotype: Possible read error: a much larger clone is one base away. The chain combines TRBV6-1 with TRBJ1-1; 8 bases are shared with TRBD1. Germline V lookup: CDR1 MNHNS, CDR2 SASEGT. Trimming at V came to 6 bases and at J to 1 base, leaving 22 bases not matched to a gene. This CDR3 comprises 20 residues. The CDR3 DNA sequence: TGTGCCAGCAGCCCTGGGCAGGGGGCTGAGGGTTCCTGGTGGAACACTGAAGCTTTCTTT. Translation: CASSPGQGAEGSWWNTEAFF.

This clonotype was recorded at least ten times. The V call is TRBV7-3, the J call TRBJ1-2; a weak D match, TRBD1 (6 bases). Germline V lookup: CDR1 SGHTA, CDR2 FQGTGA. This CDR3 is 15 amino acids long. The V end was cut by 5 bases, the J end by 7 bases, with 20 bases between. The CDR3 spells CASSPTGTPPVGYTF. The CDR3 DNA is TGTGCCAGCAGCCCAACCGGGACACCCCCTGTTGGCTACACCTTC.

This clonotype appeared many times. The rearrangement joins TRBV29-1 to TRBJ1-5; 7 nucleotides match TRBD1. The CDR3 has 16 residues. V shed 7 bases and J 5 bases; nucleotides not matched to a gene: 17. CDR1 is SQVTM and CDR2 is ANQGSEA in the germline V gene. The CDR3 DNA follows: TGCAGCGCCGAAGGGGGCAGGAAAAATCAGCATCAGCCCCAGCATTTT. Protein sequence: CSAEGGRKNQHQPQHF. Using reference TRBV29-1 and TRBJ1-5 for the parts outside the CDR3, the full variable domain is SAVISQKPSRDICQRGTSLTIQCQVDSQVTMMFWYRQQPGQSLTLIATANQGSEATYESGFVIDKFPISRPNLTFSTLTVSNMSPEDSSIYLCSAEGGRKNQHQPQHFGDGTRLSIL.

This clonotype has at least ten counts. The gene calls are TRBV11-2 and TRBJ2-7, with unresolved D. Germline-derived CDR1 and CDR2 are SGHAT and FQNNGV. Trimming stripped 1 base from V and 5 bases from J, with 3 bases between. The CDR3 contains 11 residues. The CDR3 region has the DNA TGTGCCAGCAGCTTAGTTAACGAGCAGTACTTC. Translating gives CASSLVNEQYF.

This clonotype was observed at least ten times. The CDR3, as DNA: TGTGCCACCAGTAACGCGGGACAAGAGACCCAGTACTTC. Translating it yields CATSNAGQETQYF. The chain joins TRBV24-1 to TRBJ2-5; perhaps TRBD2 as D (6 bases). CDR1 is KGHDR and CDR2 is SFDVKD in the germline V gene. This CDR3 has 13 residues. The V and J ends lost 6 bases and 2 bases respectively, with 9 bases between them.